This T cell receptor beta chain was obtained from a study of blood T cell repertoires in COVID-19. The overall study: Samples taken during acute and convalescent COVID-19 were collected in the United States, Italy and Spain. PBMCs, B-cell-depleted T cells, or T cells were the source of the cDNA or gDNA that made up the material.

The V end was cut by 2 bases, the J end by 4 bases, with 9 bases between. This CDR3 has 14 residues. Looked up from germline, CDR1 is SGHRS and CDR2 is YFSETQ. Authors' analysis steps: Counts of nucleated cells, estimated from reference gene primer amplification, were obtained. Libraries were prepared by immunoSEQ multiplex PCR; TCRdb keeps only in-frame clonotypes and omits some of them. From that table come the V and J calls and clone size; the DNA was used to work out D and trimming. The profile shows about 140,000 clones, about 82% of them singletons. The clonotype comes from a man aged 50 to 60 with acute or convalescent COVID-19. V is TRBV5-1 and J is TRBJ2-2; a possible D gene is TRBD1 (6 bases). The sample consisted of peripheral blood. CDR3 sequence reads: CASSFDRRTGELFF. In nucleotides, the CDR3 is TGCGCCAGCAGCTTCGACAGGCGCACCGGGGAGCTGTTTTTT.